These 8 T cell receptor beta chains originate from one sample sequenced in a study of T cells in Graves' hyperthyroidism and ophthalmopathy. TCR beta CDR3 sequences were amplified from RNA transcripts. Using the HTBI primer set, a first-round RT-PCR was run on the TCR CDR3. TCRdb reprocessed the multiplex PCR reads with MiXCR, giving one entry per CDR3 protein. The sample carries about 580,000 distinct CDR3 sequences, roughly 46% recorded once. Sequenced material: peripheral blood or thyroid tissue (not recorded which). These receptors all come from a woman in her late teens or twenties with Graves' hyperthyroidism.

On this clonotype: Germline is not matched at one junction end, which may reflect a read error. The chain links TRBV7-8 to TRBJ1-1; 10 nucleotides match TRBD1. This CDR3 is built from 18 residues. CDR1 and CDR2 (germline): SGHVS, FQNEAQ. In DNA, the CDR3 is TGTGCCAGCAGCGTAGCTCACGGGACAGGGGAATTGGACACTGAAGCTTTCTTT. This encodes CASSVAHGTGELDTEAFF.

This clonotype was recorded many times. This chain links TRBV6-6 with TRBJ1-5; D is unresolved. CDR1 is MNHNY, CDR2 SVGAGI, per germline (reference sequence). The V end was cut by 5 bases, the J end by 5 bases, with 13 bases between. This CDR3 spans 14 amino acids. CDR3 sequence: CASSPQAGHQPQHF. In nucleotides, the CDR3 is TGTGCCAGCAGTCCCCAGGCAGGCCATCAGCCCCAGCATTTT.

This clonotype was picked up one time. One junction end disagrees with the germline gene, perhaps due to a read error. This rearrangement joins TRBV12-3 or TRBV12-4 to TRBJ2-7, with D unclear. The CDR3 runs to 15 residues. The CDR3 loop is CASSQDRSHSYEQYF. CDR3 bases: TGCGCCAGCAGCCAAGATCGTAGCCACTCCTACGAGCAGTACTTC.

This clonotype was counted many times. The V call is TRBV6-6, the J call TRBJ2-2, with unresolved D. The germline V gene has CDR1 MNHNY and CDR2 SVGAGI (reference sequence). This CDR3 has 13 amino acids. V lost 2 bases and J lost 7, with 8 bases in between. The CDR3 DNA is TGTGCCAGCAGTTACGAGAGTGTCGGGGAGCTGTTTTTT. It is translated as CASSYESVGELFF.

The CDR3 coding sequence is TGTGCCAGCAGCGGGGGAGAGGTCGACCAAGAGACCCAGTACTTC. Its protein is CASSGGEVDQETQYF. This rearrangement joins TRBV2 to TRBJ2-5, with a tentative D call TRBD2 (6 bases). Germline V gives CDR1 SNHLY, CDR2 FYNNEI. The CDR3 extends over 15 amino acids. The germline V and J ends were trimmed by 6 bases and 0 bases, with 14 bases remaining between them.

The sample holds many counts of this clonotype. V and J are TRBV4-1 and TRBJ1-1; no clear D gene. V lost 0 bases, J lost 6 bases, and 5 bases lay in between. The CDR3 is 12 residues long. Germline V gene lookup returns CDR1 MGHRA and CDR2 YSYEKL. The chain's CDR3 is CASSQDGAEAFF. CDR3 sequence (DNA): TGCGCCAGCAGCCAAGATGGCGCTGAAGCTTTCTTT.

This clonotype was recorded a few times. CDR3 in DNA: TGTGCCAGCAGCTCGCCCGGGACTAGCGGGAGGCAAGATACGCAGTATTTT. Protein sequence: CASSSPGTSGRQDTQYF. This sequence joins TRBV7-9 and TRBJ2-3, with 15 bases fitting TRBD2. The CDR3 has 17 amino acids. Germline V gene sequence: CDR1 SEHNR, CDR2 FQNEAQ (reference sequence). With 4 bases clipped from V and 5 bases from J, the junction kept 7 bases outside the gene matches.

As concerns this clonotype: This may be a read error: a much more frequent sequence differs by one nucleotide. A read error is likely, as this CDR3 ends without the conserved phenylalanine or tryptophan. The rearrangement links TRBV10-3 to TRBJ1-1; the match to TRBD1 covers 8 bases. This CDR3 contains 17 residues. Germline CDR1 ENHRY, CDR2 SYGVKD. The CDR3 loop is CASSYSYRTGITTEAFL. As DNA, the CDR3 is TGTGCCAGCAGTTACTCGTATCGGACAGGGATAACAACTGAAGCTTTCCTT.